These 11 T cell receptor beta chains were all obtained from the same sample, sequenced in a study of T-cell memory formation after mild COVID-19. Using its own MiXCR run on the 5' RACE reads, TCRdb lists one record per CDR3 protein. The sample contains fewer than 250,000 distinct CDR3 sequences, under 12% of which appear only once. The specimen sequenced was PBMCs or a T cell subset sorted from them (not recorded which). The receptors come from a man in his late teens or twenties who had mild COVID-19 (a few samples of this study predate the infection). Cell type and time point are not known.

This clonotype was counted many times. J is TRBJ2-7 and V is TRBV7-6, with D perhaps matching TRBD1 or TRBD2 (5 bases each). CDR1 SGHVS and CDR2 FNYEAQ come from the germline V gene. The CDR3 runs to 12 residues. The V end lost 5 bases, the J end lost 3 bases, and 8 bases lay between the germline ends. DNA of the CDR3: TGTGCCAGCAGCCCTGGGGGCTACGAGCAGTACTTC. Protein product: CASSPGGYEQYF.

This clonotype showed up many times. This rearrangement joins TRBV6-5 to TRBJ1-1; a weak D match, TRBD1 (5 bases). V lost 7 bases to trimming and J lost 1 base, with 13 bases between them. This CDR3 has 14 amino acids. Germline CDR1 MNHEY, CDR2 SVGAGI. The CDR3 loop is CASNTGGSNTEAFF. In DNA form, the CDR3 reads TGTGCCAGCAACACCGGGGGGTCGAACACTGAAGCTTTCTTT.

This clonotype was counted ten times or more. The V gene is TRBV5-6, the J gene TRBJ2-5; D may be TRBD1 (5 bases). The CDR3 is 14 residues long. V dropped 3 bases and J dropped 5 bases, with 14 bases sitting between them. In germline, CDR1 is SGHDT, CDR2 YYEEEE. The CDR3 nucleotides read TGTGCCAGCAGCTCTTTGACAGTGGGGGAGACCCAGTACTTC. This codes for CASSSLTVGETQYF.

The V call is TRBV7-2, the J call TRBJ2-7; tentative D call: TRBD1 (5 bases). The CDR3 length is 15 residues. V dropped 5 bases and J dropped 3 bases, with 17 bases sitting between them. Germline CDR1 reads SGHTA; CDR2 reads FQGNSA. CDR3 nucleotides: TGTGCCAGCAGCGTAGGCACAGGACACAACTACGAGCAGTACTTC. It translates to CASSVGTGHNYEQYF.

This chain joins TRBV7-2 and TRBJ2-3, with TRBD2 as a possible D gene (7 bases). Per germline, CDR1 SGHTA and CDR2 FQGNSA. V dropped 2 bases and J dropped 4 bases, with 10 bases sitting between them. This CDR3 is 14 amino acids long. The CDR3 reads CASSLYGGPDTQYF. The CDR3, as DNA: TGTGCCAGCAGCTTATACGGGGGGCCAGATACGCAGTATTTT.

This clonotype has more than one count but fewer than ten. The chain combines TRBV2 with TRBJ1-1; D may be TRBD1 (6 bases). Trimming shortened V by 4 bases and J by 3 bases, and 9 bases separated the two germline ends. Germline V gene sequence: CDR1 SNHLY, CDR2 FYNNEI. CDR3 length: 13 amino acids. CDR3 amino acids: CASSVGGDTEAFF. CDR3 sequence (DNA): TGTGCCAGCAGTGTTGGGGGCGACACTGAAGCTTTCTTT.

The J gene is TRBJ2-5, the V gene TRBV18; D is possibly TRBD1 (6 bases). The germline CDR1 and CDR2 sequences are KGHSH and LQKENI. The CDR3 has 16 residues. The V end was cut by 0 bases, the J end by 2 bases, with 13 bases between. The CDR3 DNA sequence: TGTGCCAGCTCACCACCCGTTGGGACACAGCAAGAGACCCAGTACTTC. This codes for CASSPPVGTQQETQYF. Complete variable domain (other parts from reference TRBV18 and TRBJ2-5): NAGVMQNPRHLVRRRGQEARLRCSPMKGHSHVYWYRQLPEEGLKFMVYLQKENIIDESGMPKERFSAEFPKEGPSILRIQQVVRGDSAAYFCASSPPVGTQQETQYFGPGTRLLVL.

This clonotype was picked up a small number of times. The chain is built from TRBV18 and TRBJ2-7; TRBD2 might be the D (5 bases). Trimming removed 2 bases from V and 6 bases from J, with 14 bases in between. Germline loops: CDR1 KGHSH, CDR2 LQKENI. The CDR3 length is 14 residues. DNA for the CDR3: TGTGCCAGCTCACCAACTACCGGAGGCTCCGAGCAGTACTTC. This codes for CASSPTTGGSEQYF. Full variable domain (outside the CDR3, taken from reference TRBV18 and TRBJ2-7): NAGVMQNPRHLVRRRGQEARLRCSPMKGHSHVYWYRQLPEEGLKFMVYLQKENIIDESGMPKERFSAEFPKEGPSILRIQQVVRGDSAAYFCASSPTTGGSEQYFGPGTRLTVT.

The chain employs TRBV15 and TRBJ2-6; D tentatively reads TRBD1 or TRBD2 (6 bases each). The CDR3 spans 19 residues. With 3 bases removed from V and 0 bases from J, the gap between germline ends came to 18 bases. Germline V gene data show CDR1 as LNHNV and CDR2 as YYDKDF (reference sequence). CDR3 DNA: TGTGCCACCAGCAGGGCAAGAGGGGGGTTCGTCTCTGGGGCCAACGTCCTGACTTTC. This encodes CATSRARGGFVSGANVLTF.

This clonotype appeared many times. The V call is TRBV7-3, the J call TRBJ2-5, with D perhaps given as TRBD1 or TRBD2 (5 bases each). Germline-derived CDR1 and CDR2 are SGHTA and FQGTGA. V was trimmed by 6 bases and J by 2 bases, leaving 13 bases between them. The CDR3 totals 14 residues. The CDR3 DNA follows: TGTGCCAGCAGTTCCCCGGGACCGCAAGAGACCCAGTACTTC. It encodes CASSSPGPQETQYF.

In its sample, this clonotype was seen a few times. CDR3 loop: CSASGRGLNGYTF. The CDR3 nucleotides read TGCAGTGCGTCAGGCAGGGGGCTCAATGGCTACACCTTC. The chain is built from TRBV20-1 and TRBJ1-2, with 8 bases aligning to TRBD1. Looked up from germline, CDR1 is DFQATT and CDR2 is SNEGSKA (reference sequence). V was clipped by 6 bases and J by 6 bases; unmatched bases: 9. The CDR3 runs to 13 residues.